These T cell receptor beta chains were read from a single sample in a study of blood T cell repertoires in COVID-19. Libraries were prepared by immunoSEQ multiplex PCR; TCRdb keeps only in-frame clonotypes and omits some of them. The sample consists of approximately 110,000 clones, just under 90% of them appearing once. Sequencing was performed on peripheral blood. These receptors all come from a human donor in a cohort sampled during active COVID-19. CDR3s include the opening cysteine and the closing phenylalanine or tryptophan.

v_call	j_call	cdr3_aa
TRBV28	TRBJ1-2	CASSLGSHYGYTF
TRBV28	TRBJ2-7	CASSLSGGPRVSAYEQYF
TRBV9	TRBJ1-4	CASSVGEEKKLFF
TRBV7-9	TRBJ2-5	CASNEGGQETQYF
TRBV19	TRBJ2-7	CASSYDRGYEQYF
TRBV9	TRBJ1-5	CASSFGTDNQPQHF
TRBV29-1	TRBJ2-7	CSVETDRVYEQYF
TRBV4-3	TRBJ2-1	CASSQGSGWSSYNEQFF
TRBV10-3	TRBJ2-3	CAISDLGERGSRDTQYF
TRBV11-2	TRBJ2-1	CASSVRGEQFF
TRBV4-2	TRBJ2-7	CASNLAGRDEQYF
TRBV7-9	TRBJ1-2	CASSSRGGALSSGYTF
TRBV24-1	TRBJ2-2	CATSAETPTGELFF
TRBV27	TRBJ2-1	CASSFVGQGVTRRDNEQFF
TRBV5-1	TRBJ2-3	CASSGTTSGTDTQYF
TRBV7-9	TRBJ2-5	CASSSLAGGPETQYF
TRBV5-5	TRBJ1-5	CASSRGQGLGQPQHF
TRBV9	TRBJ2-2	CASSVEVAGVRTGELFF
TRBV4-2	TRBJ2-2	CASSQVVGTNTGELFF
TRBV28	TRBJ1-4	CAGQGGEKLFF
TRBV2	TRBJ1-1	CASSFGEDTEAFF
TRBV5-4	TRBJ2-7	CASSLKGVPEQYF
TRBV7-9	TRBJ2-7	CASSHWASSYEQYF
TRBV5-1	TRBJ2-7	CASSLSAGGVTYEQYF
TRBV4-2	TRBJ1-2	CASSQDRGVGPESHTF
TRBV3-1/TRBV3-2	TRBJ2-7	CASSQDPAGPYEQYF
TRBV2	TRBJ1-2	CASTLTGGEFYGYTF
TRBV4-1	TRBJ1-1	CASSRAPKRGEAFF
TRBV5-1	TRBJ2-5	CASHYGTGEETQYF
TRBV2	TRBJ1-2	CASSGQGSNYGYTF
TRBV7-2	TRBJ2-7	CASSIRISYEQYF
TRBV5-6	TRBJ1-1	CASSRTGDRNTEAFF
TRBV5-5	TRBJ2-7	CASSPQEYFPYEQYF
TRBV20-1	TRBJ1-1	CSARQNAEAFF
TRBV6-5	TRBJ1-1	CASRGGENTEAFF
TRBV7-5	TRBJ1-5	CVRSSPAGTDHSNQPQHF
TRBV12-3/TRBV12-4	TRBJ2-1	CASSPLSEQFF
TRBV14	TRBJ2-7	CASSPRQGDRHDYEQYF
TRBV14	TRBJ2-5	CASSQGGLQGPTPLQETQYF
TRBV12-3/TRBV12-4	TRBJ1-2	CASKTGDYGYTF
TRBV5-1	TRBJ2-7	CASSPGDSYEQYF
TRBV5-4	TRBJ2-3	CASSLSVRADTQYF
TRBV4-2	TRBJ2-7	CASSQVSAGGSYEQYF
TRBV5-4	TRBJ1-1	CASCRTGDKAFF
TRBV18	TRBJ2-1	CASSPRQGFAGNEQFF
TRBV13	TRBJ2-2	CASYDSLRRGSLIGELFF